The next 23 T cell receptor beta chains were all read from a single sample in a study of T cells after yellow fever vaccination. TCRdb redid the calling of the 5' RACE reads with MiXCR, one entry per CDR3 protein. This sample has around 250,000 distinct CDR3 sequences, with roughly 7.2% found just once. Sequencing used CD4+ T cells sorted from PBMCs, obtained 15 days after the yellow fever booster vaccination. Every receptor here comes from a man between 25 and 39 years old who received the YFV17D yellow fever vaccine.

On this clonotype: At one boundary the junction diverges from the germline segment, which might be a read error. The chain recombines TRBV10-3 with TRBJ1-5; no clear D gene. The CDR3 loop spans 12 amino acids. CDR1 and CDR2 (germline): ENHRY, SYGVKD. The CDR3 reads CAIGPKNQAQHF. CDR3 nucleotides: TGTGCCATCGGACCAAAGAATCAGGCCCAGCATTTT.

The rearrangement uses TRBV28 and TRBJ2-3; D unresolved. The CDR3 has 12 amino acids. Trimming took off 6 bases at V and 6 bases at J, with 10 bases between the two ends. Germline-derived CDR1 and CDR2 are MDHEN and SYDVKM. CDR3 region: CASRSERDTQYF. DNA for the CDR3: TGTGCCAGCAGGTCCGAGAGGGATACGCAGTATTTT.

This clonotype has ten or more counts. This chain connects TRBV5-1 to TRBJ2-5; 8 bases agree with TRBD2. V dropped 0 bases and J dropped 4; count of bases not matched to a gene: 14. Germline-derived CDR1 and CDR2 are SGHRS and YFSETQ. The CDR3 loop spans 18 amino acids. The CDR3 DNA follows: TGCGCCAGCAGCTTGGGTCCCCTAGCGGGCGGCGGAGTAGAGACCCAGTACTTC. Residues: CASSLGPLAGGGVETQYF.

This clonotype turned up a few times. The genes are TRBV5-1 and TRBJ2-5; 9 bases line up with TRBD1. The ends lost 0 bases at V and 5 bases at J; junction bases unmatched: 5. Germline V lookup: CDR1 SGHRS, CDR2 YFSETQ. This CDR3 has 15 amino acids. CDR3: CASSLDTGGHETQYF. As DNA, the CDR3 is TGCGCCAGCAGCTTGGATACAGGGGGCCACGAGACCCAGTACTTC. Supplemented by reference TRBV5-1 and TRBJ2-5, the full variable domain reads KAGVTQTPRYLIKTRGQQVTLSCSPISGHRSVSWYQQTPGQGLQFLFEYFSETQRNKGNFPGRFSGRQFSNSRSEMNVSTLELGDSALYLCASSLDTGGHETQYFGPGTRLLVL.

The chain joins TRBV6-6 to TRBJ1-1; D is perhaps TRBD1 (5 bases). Germline V gene data show CDR1 as MNHNY and CDR2 as SVGAGI (reference sequence). With 6 bases removed from V and 10 bases from J, the gap between germline ends came to 15 bases. This CDR3 has 12 residues. The CDR3 spells CASSRTGSAAFF. CDR3 nucleotides: TGTGCCAGCAGCCGAACAGGATCCGCAGCTTTCTTT.

This CDR3 reads CASSQGTRMYF. CDR3 DNA sequence: TGTGCCAGCAGCCAAGGTACTAGGATGTACTTC. The chain joins TRBV4-2 to TRBJ2-7; D is possibly TRBD2 (5 bases). Germline V gives CDR1 LGHNA, CDR2 YNFKEQ. The V and J ends lost 1 base and 12 bases respectively, with 10 bases between them. The CDR3 sequence is 11 residues long.

In regard to this clonotype: Being one base from a much bigger clone, this may be a read error. The V call is TRBV20-1, the J call TRBJ2-3, with no clear D. Germline V gene sequence: CDR1 DFQATT, CDR2 SNEGSKA (reference sequence). The CDR3 sequence is 16 residues long. CDR3 nucleotides: TGCACTGCTACTGGAAGCACATCCACGAGCACAGATACGCAGTATTTT. Translating gives CTATGSTSTSTDTQYF.

The chain carries TRBV20-1 and TRBJ2-1; 8 nucleotides line up with TRBD2. CDR1 is DFQATT, CDR2 SNEGSKA, per germline (reference sequence). This CDR3 has 15 residues. V lost 0 bases to trimming and J lost 6 bases; unmatched junction nucleotides: 7. CDR3 residues: CSAREMAGGFNEQFF. The CDR3 bases are TGCAGTGCTAGAGAGATGGCGGGAGGTTTCAATGAGCAGTTCTTC.

This clonotype came up many times. The chain uses TRBV24-1 and TRBJ2-1; TRBD1 aligns across 9 bases. CDR1 is KGHDR and CDR2 is SFDVKD in the germline V gene. J was trimmed by 6 bases and V by 7 bases; bases with no gene match: 9. The CDR3 loop spans 15 amino acids. The CDR3 is CATRGTGPTGNEQFF. The CDR3 DNA reads TGTGCCACCAGGGGGACAGGGCCCACCGGCAATGAGCAGTTCTTC.

In its sample, this clonotype was seen a few times. CDR3 DNA: TGTGCCAGCAGCCTGGGACAGGGGAGCGTAGATGAGCAGTTCTTC. It translates to CASSLGQGSVDEQFF. V gene TRBV7-9 combines with J gene TRBJ2-1; 10 bases are shared with TRBD1. V lost 5 bases, J lost 8 bases, and 9 bases stayed unmatched. This CDR3 is 15 amino acids long. The germline V gene encodes CDR1 SEHNR and CDR2 FQNEAQ (reference sequence).

This clonotype was observed at least ten times. V usage is TRBV12-3 or TRBV12-4 and J usage is TRBJ2-7, with 7 bases fitting TRBD2. Losses at the gene ends were 4 bases for V and 4 bases for J; bases not matched to a gene: 13. CDR3 length equals 16 residues. CDR3 sequence (DNA): TGTGCCAGCAGTTCCAGCGGGAAGACCTCCAATTACGAGCAGTACTTC. Encoded protein: CASSSSGKTSNYEQYF.

This clonotype was observed at least ten times. The rearrangement links TRBV5-1 to TRBJ2-2; the D is unclear. The CDR3 is 15 amino acids. Germline CDR1 SGHRS, CDR2 YFSETQ. V was trimmed by 4 bases and J by 4 bases, leaving 14 bases between them. Here the CDR3 reads CASSTDRVPTGELFF. CDR3 nucleotides: TGCGCCAGCAGCACGGACCGAGTTCCCACCGGGGAGCTGTTTTTT.

This clonotype was observed at least ten times. In DNA, the CDR3 is TGCGCCAGCAGCTTGGGGAGGAATAGTGAAAAACTGTTTTTT. It translates to CASSLGRNSEKLFF. The rearrangement joins TRBV5-1 to TRBJ1-4; D call uncertain. The length of the CDR3 is 14 residues. In germline, CDR1 is SGHRS, CDR2 YFSETQ. Trimming took 0 bases from V and 7 from J, leaving 10 bases between them.

There are many counts of this clonotype. This chain links TRBV27 with TRBJ2-3; possibly TRBD2 for D (5 bases). V lost 5 bases, J lost 3 bases, and 21 bases lay in between. The germline CDR1 and CDR2 sequences are MNHEY and SMNVEV (reference sequence). The CDR3 spans 17 residues. The CDR3 spells CASSPRGTMHFTDTQYF. The CDR3 nucleotides are TGTGCCAGCAGTCCTCGGGGTACGATGCACTTTACAGATACGCAGTATTTT.

This clonotype was counted a few times. This chain connects TRBV20-1 to TRBJ1-5; the D gene is possibly TRBD1 (5 bases). Deletions cut 7 bases from V and 6 bases from J, with 16 bases between. The length of the CDR3 is 13 residues. Germline V gene lookup returns CDR1 DFQATT and CDR2 SNEGSKA (reference sequence). In DNA, the CDR3 is TGCAGTGGAGGGAGGGGCAGTCGTCAGCCCCAGCATTTT. The encoded protein is CSGGRGSRQPQHF.

The chain has TRBV20-1 and TRBJ2-1; 7 bases align to TRBD2. The CDR3 runs 15 residues. V lost 1 base to trimming and J lost 4 bases; unmatched junction nucleotides: 7. CDR1 is DFQATT and CDR2 is SNEGSKA in the germline V gene (reference sequence). For the CDR3, the DNA is TGCAGTGCTAGAGGGGTCGGCGGGAGTTACAATGAGCAGTTCTTC. Residues: CSARGVGGSYNEQFF.

This clonotype was detected ten times or more. The rearrangement joins TRBV7-9 to TRBJ2-5, with 10 bases that match TRBD1. CDR3 length equals 14 residues. The germline V gene has CDR1 SEHNR and CDR2 FQNEAQ (reference sequence). V was pared by 3 bases and J by 4 bases, with 2 bases of the junction left unmatched. The CDR3 sequence: CASSFGQGGETQYF. CDR3 sequence (DNA): TGTGCCAGCAGCTTCGGACAGGGGGGAGAGACCCAGTACTTC.

This clonotype was found many times. The V call is TRBV11-2, the J call TRBJ1-3; TRBD1 is a possible D gene (6 bases). Trimming took off 0 bases at V and 2 bases at J, with 17 bases between the two ends. The CDR3 covers 18 residues. Germline assignment: CDR1 SGHAT and CDR2 FQNNGV. CDR3 nucleotide sequence: TGTGCCAGCAGCTTAGAGGAGGGAACAGGGTACACTGGAAACACCATATATTTT. Its translation: CASSLEEGTGYTGNTIYF. Full variable domain (rest looked up from reference TRBV11-2 and TRBJ1-3): EAGVAQSPRYKIIEKRQSVAFWCNPISGHATLYWYQQILGQGPKLLIQFQNNGVVDDSQLPKDRFSAERLKGVDSTLKIQPAKLEDSAVYLCASSLEEGTGYTGNTIYFGEGSWLTVV.

The chain carries TRBV6-2 or TRBV6-3 and TRBJ2-1; 9 bases align to TRBD2. The junction had 5 bases not matched to a gene; V was cut back by 5 bases and J by 6 bases. This CDR3 region has 14 residues. The germline V gene has CDR1 MNHEY and CDR2 SVGEGT. The CDR3 spells CASSIGLAFNEQFF. DNA for the CDR3: TGTGCCAGCAGTATCGGACTAGCGTTCAATGAGCAGTTCTTC.

Only a few counts were recorded for this clonotype. The gene calls are TRBV12-3 or TRBV12-4 and TRBJ2-2; TRBD2 agrees at 11 bases. The V gene end was trimmed by 6 bases and the J gene end by 1 base; junction bases not matched to a gene: 1. This CDR3 comprises 15 residues. CDR3 DNA: TGTGCCAGCAGGCTAGCGGGAGGGAACACCGGGGAGCTGTTTTTT. It codes for CASRLAGGNTGELFF.

This clonotype has just a few counts. The chain recombines TRBV30 with TRBJ1-1, with D unclear. V was shortened by 6 bases and J by 3 bases, with 11 bases between the two germline ends. CDR3 length: 12 amino acids. CDR1 is GTSNPN and CDR2 is SVGIG in the germline V gene (reference sequence). CDR3 bases: TGTGCCTGCCTTGTGGGGTACACTGAAGCTTTCTTT. Its translation is CACLVGYTEAFF.

CDR3 in DNA: TGTGCCAGGGGCTTCGGGCCCCGCGGCGGGAGCTCCTACAATGAGCAGTTCTTC. Amino acids: CARGFGPRGGSSYNEQFF. This rearrangement joins TRBV7-9 to TRBJ2-1; 7 positions match TRBD2. Trimming took 9 bases from V and 0 from J; bases not matched to a gene: 17. The CDR3 has 18 residues. Germline CDR1 and CDR2: SEHNR and FQNEAQ (reference sequence). The full variable domain, with the rest looked up from reference TRBV7-9 and TRBJ2-1, is DTGVSQNPRHKITKRGQNVTFRCDPISEHNRLYWYRQTLGQGPEFLTYFQNEAQLEKSRLLSDRFSAERPKGSFSTLEIQRTEQGDSAMYLCARGFGPRGGSSYNEQFFGPGTRLTVL.

The gene calls are TRBV12-3 or TRBV12-4 and TRBJ2-1, with a weak D call TRBD2 (6 bases). The CDR3 spans 16 residues. Trimming took 5 bases from V and 7 from J, leaving 21 bases between them. CDR3 DNA sequence: TGTGCCAGCAGTGAGACCCTAGCGCAAGAAGTTAATGAGCAGTTCTTC. It encodes CASSETLAQEVNEQFF.